This TCR beta chain was recovered during a study of cytomegalovirus exposure and HLA in healthy donors. Study context: An earlier analysis identified some 110 million unique TCR beta sequences in about 179 million T cells. Study-wide findings and caveats: In a later analysis, at a false discovery rate of 0.05, 15,000 to 20,000 TCR beta sequences were associated with HLA alleles. Researchers reported from a later analysis that most CMV-associated TCR beta chains appeared HLA-restricted.

Notes on this clone: The antigen is not known.

J lost 0 bases, V lost 3 bases, and 2 bases had no gene match. CDR3 size: 15 residues. The germline gives CDR1 MDHEN, CDR2 SYDVKM. Primers for the PCR totalled 60 Vbeta and 13 Jbeta. The method was immunoSEQ multiplex PCR; TCRdb's version includes in-frame clones alone and lacks a portion of them. This listing includes over 100,000 clones. Unrecorded immune exposures were likely, despite nominal health at sampling. This TCR was recovered from a man aged 25-45 years in good health and CMV-seronegative. The sequenced sample consisted of PBMCs. V is TRBV28 and J is TRBJ2-4, with 7 bases identical to TRBD1. This chain's CDR3 is CASSFGTVAKNIQYF. The CDR3 DNA sequence: TGTGCCAGCAGTTTCGGGACAGTAGCCAAAAACATTCAGTACTTC. Full variable domain (rest looked up from reference TRBV28 and TRBJ2-4): DVKVTQSSRYLVKRTGEKVFLECVQDMDHENMFWYRQDPGLGLRLIYFSYDVKMKEKGDIPEGYSVSREKKERFSLILESASTNQTSMYLCASSFGTVAKNIQYFGAGTRLSVL.